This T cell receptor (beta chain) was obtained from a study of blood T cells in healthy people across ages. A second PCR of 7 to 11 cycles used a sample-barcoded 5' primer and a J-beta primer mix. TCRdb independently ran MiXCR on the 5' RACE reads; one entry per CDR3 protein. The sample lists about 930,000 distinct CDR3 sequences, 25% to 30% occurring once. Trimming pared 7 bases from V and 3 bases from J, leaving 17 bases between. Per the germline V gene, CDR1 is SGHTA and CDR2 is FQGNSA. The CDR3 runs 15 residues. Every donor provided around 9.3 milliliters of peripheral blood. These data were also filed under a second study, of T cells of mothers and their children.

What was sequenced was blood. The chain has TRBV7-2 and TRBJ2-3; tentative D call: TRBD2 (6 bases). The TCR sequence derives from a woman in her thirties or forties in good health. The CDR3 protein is CASTAGPAVTDTQYF. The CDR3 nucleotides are TGTGCCAGCACCGCGGGACCAGCGGTTACAGATACGCAGTATTTT.